This record concerns one T cell receptor (beta chain) sequence. Its antigen is as yet unknown. Graves' hyperthyroidism was deemed stable absent ophthalmopathy progression within 18 months. Out of around 10 ml of fresh peripheral blood came the PBMCs. These data are taken from a study of T cells in Graves' hyperthyroidism and ophthalmopathy. Study in general: Before any treatment, at initial diagnosis, peripheral blood was collected.

RNA transcripts served as the template for amplifying TCR beta CDR3 regions. The HTBI primer set drove a first-round RT-PCR of the TCR CDR3. TCRdb passed the multiplex PCR reads through MiXCR, listing each CDR3 protein once. This sample has over 450,000 distinct CDR3 sequences, with roughly an eighth found just once. The V gene's germline CDR1 is LNHDA and CDR2 SQIVND (reference sequence). Trimming removed 8 bases from V and 4 bases from J, with 11 bases in between. CDR3 size: 13 residues. Points from the study as a whole: Most thyroid-expanded clonotypes above 0.001 were also found in blood.

The TCR comes from a young woman with Graves' hyperthyroidism. The sample was blood. The chain recombines TRBV19 with TRBJ2-2; the D is unclear. The CDR3 here is CASWPGPTGELFF. In DNA, the CDR3 is TGTGCCAGTTGGCCAGGACCCACCGGGGAGCTGTTTTTT. The whole variable domain, filled in from reference TRBV19 and TRBJ2-2, reads DGGITQSPKYLFRKEGQNVTLSCEQNLNHDAMYWYRQDPGQGLRLIYYSQIVNDFQKGDIAEGYSVSREKKESFPLTVTSAQKNPTAFYLCASWPGPTGELFFGEGSRLTVL.